This T cell receptor (beta chain) was captured by sequencing in a study of shared clonotypes between healthy human individuals. Donors included only healthy HIV-negative adults lacking recent acute infections or vaccinations. Method: immunoSEQ multiplex PCR; TCRdb's copy keeps in-frame clones and lacks some. The sample shows 400,000 to 500,000 clones, around 80% of them seen only once. This CDR3 is built from 16 residues. Germline V CDR1 and CDR2: SGHTA, FQGTGA. Trimming at V came to 2 bases and at J to 4 bases, leaving 3 bases not matched to a gene. Sequencing input: PBMCs. This sequence joins TRBV7-3 and TRBJ2-7; 15 bases are a match to TRBD2. This TCR was sampled from a woman between 40 and 55 years old in good health. Some clones in this sample may be carry-over from other donors' samples. In nucleotides, the CDR3 is TGTGCCAGCAGCTTAGGCGGACTAGCGGGAGGGTACGAGCAGTACTTC. This encodes CASSLGGLAGGYEQYF.